This T cell receptor beta chain derives from a study of blood T cell repertoires in COVID-19. For the study at large: Sites in the United States, Italy and Spain provided acute and convalescent COVID-19 samples.

The protocol was immunoSEQ multiplex PCR, while the TCRdb copy is restricted to in-frame clones and leaves out a portion. The profile covers about 70,000 clones, with roughly 82% appearing a single time and 28% taken by the ten largest. Specimen: peripheral blood. This TCR came from a woman older than 75 with active or convalescent COVID-19.

The chain's CDR3 is CASSLRGGYTDTQYF. The CDR3, as DNA: TGTGCCAGCAGTCTCCGGGGGGGCTACACAGATACGCAGTATTTT. The chain links TRBV27 to TRBJ2-3; 8 positions match TRBD2. V lost 5 bases and J lost 2; bases outside the gene matches: 6. Germline CDR1 is MNHEY and CDR2 is SMNVEV (reference sequence). The CDR3 loop spans 15 amino acids.